This T cell receptor (beta chain) was recorded in a study of cytomegalovirus exposure and HLA in healthy donors. In its sample, this clone was seen a few times. The germline V gene has CDR1 WNHNN and CDR2 SYGVQD (reference sequence). The CDR3 totals 15 residues. Trimming took off 2 bases at V and 4 bases at J, with 13 bases between the two ends. 60 Vbeta and 13 Jbeta primers were used in PCR. TCRdb keeps only in-frame clones here, not all; method: immunoSEQ multiplex PCR. The sample includes some 180,000 clones, around 82% of them seen just once. What was sequenced was PBMCs. The genes are TRBV10-1 and TRBJ2-3; D might be TRBD1 (5 bases). This TCR came from a woman younger than 45 in good health and CMV-seropositive. In DNA form, the CDR3 reads TGCGCCAGCAGTGAGACGGCGTCCAGGGCAGATACGCAGTATTTT. Translating gives CASSETASRADTQYF.